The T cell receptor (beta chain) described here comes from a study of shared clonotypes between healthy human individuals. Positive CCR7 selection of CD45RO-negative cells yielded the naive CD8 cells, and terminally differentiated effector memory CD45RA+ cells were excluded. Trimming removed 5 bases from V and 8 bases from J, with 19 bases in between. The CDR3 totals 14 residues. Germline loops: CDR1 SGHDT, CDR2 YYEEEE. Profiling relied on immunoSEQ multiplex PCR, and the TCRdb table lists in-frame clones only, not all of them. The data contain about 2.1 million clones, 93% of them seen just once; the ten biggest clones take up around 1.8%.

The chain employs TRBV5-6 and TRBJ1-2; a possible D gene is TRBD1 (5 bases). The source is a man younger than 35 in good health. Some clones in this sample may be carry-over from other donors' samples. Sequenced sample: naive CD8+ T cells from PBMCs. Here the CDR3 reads CASSLASRGRGYTF. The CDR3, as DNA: TGTGCCAGCAGTCTCGCGTCAAGGGGTCGGGGCTACACCTTC.